The TCR beta chain described here comes from a study of vaccination effects on CD4 cells after COVID-19. Overall study findings and caveats: Convalescent patients were scarce in the study, and it lacked early post-infection timepoints.

After expansion with viral peptide pools in the ViraFEST assay, antigen-specific CD4+ T cells were sequenced. Subsequent to 10 days of culture, CD4+ T cells were isolated. Two-dose BNT162b2 or mRNA-1273 vaccination was given to participants. Among the vaccine recipients, none had a prior SARS-CoV-2 infection, and nucleocapsid antibodies were negative. The data were produced by immunoSEQ multiplex PCR, yet TCRdb's version contains in-frame clones alone and is incomplete. The sample has around 24,000 clones; roughly 85% are singletons. Losses at the gene ends were 5 bases for V and 10 bases for J; bases not matched to a gene: 11. In germline, CDR1 is SGHKS, CDR2 YYEKEE (reference sequence). This CDR3 contains 16 residues. A few counts support this clone. Its matching antigen is unknown.

The rearrangement links TRBV5-5 to TRBJ1-6; 11 nucleotides line up with TRBD1. Here the sequenced sample was CD4+ T cells from PBMCs cultured with SARS-CoV-2 spike peptides, taken after COVID-19 vaccination. The sequence was collected from a human donor who received a COVID-19 vaccine. Some clones in this sample may be carry-over from other donors' samples. The CDR3 DNA is TGTGCCAGCAGTTTTGGGTCGGACAGGGGGCACTCACCCCTCCACTTT. This codes for CASSFGSDRGHSPLHF.